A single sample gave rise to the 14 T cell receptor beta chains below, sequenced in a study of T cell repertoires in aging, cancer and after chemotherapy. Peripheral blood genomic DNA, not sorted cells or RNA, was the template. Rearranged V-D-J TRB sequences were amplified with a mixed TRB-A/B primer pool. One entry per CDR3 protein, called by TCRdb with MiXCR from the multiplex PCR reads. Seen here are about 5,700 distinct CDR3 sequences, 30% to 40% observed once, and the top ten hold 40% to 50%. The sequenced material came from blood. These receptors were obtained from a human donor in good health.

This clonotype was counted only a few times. The CDR3 DNA sequence: TGTGCCTTAGGGGGGGGGGCCATAAATCAGCCCCAGCATTTT. Translation: CALGGGAINQPQHF. The genes are TRBV12-3 or TRBV12-4 and TRBJ1-5; perhaps TRBD1 as D (6 bases). The CDR3 contains 14 residues. V gave up 11 bases and J gave up 4 bases, with 18 bases separating them.

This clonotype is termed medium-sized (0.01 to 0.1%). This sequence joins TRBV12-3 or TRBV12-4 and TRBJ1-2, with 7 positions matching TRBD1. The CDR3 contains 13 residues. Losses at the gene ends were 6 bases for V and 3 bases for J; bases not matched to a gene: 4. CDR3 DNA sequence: TGTGCCAGCAGGTCCGGGACAGACTATGGCTACACCTTC. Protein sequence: CASRSGTDYGYTF.

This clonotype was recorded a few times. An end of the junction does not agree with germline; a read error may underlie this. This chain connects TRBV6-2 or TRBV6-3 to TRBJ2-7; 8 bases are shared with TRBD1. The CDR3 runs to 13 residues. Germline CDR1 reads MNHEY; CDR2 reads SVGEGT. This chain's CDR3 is CARRTGLDDASGF. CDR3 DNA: TGTGCCAGGAGGACAGGGCTGGATGACGCGTCGGGTTTC.

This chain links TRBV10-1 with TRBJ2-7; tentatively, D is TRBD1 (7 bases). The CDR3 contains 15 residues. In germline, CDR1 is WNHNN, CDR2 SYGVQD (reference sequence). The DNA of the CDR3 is TGCGCTCCCAGGATGAGGGCAGGGGGGTCCTACGAGCAGTACTTC. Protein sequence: CAPRMRAGGSYEQYF.

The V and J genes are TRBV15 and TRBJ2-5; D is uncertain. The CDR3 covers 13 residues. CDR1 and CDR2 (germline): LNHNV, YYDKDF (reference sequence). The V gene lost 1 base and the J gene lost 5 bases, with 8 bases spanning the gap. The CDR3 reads CATSRVRDETQYF. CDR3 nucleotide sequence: TGTGCCACCAGCAGAGTTAGGGATGAGACCCAGTACTTC.

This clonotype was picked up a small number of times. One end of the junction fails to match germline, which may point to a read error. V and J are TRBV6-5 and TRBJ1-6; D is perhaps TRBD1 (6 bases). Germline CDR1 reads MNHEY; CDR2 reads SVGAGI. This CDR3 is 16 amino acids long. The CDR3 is CAISMVSRGTNSPLHF. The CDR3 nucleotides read TGTGCCATCAGTATGGTGTCCCGGGGGACAAATTCACCCCTCCACTTT.

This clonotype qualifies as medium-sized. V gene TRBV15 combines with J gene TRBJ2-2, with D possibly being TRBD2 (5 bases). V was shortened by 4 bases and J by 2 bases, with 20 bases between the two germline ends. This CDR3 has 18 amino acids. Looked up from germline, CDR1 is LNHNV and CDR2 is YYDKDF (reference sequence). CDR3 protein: CATSIKERRRVNTGELFF. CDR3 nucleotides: TGTGCCACCAGCATAAAAGAAAGGAGGAGAGTTAACACCGGGGAGCTGTTTTTT.

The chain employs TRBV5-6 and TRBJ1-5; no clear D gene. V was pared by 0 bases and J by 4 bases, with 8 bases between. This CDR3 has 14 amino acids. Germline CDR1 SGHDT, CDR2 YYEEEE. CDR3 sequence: CASSLEGYNQPQHF. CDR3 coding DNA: TGTGCCAGCAGCTTGGAGGGCTATAATCAGCCCCAGCATTTT.

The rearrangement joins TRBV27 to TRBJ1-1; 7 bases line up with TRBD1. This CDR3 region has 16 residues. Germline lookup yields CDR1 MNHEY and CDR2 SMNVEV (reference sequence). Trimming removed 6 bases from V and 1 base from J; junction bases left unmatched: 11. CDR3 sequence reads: CASSATGYRSNTEAFF. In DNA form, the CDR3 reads TGTGCCAGCAGCGCGACAGGGTACCGCTCGAACACTGAAGCTTTCTTT.

CDR3 nucleotides: TGTGCCAGCAGTGACTCAACTAGCGGGGGGGCTGAGCAGTTCTTC. Protein: CASSDSTSGGAEQFF. The gene calls are TRBV6-4 and TRBJ2-1; 13 bases match TRBD2. J was trimmed by 9 bases and V by 0 bases; bases with no gene match: 2. This CDR3 spans 15 amino acids. Germline V lookup: CDR1 MRHNA, CDR2 SNTAGT.

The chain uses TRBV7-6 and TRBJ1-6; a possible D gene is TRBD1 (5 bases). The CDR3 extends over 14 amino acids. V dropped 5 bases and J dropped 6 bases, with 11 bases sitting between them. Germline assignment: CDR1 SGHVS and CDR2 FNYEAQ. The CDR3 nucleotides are TGTGCCAGCAGCCCCTGGGGACGTAATTCACCCCTCCACTTT. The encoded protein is CASSPWGRNSPLHF.

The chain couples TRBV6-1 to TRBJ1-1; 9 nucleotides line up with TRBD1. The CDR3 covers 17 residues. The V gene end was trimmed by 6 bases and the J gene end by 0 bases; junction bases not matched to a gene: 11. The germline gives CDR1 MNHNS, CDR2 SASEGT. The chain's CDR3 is CASSDGTGWYVNTEAFF. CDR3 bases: TGTGCCAGCAGCGATGGGACAGGGTGGTATGTGAACACTGAAGCTTTCTTT.

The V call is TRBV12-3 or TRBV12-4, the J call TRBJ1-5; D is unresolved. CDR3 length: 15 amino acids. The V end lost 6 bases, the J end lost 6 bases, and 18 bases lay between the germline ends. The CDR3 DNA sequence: TGTGCCAGCAGAAAAGACAACACCGTAACTCAGCCCCAGCATTTT. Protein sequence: CASRKDNTVTQPQHF.

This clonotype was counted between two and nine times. The CDR3 DNA is TGTGCCAGCAGCTTCCCCCGCGGGGGGGGGCCAGATACGCAGTATTTT. Translated, it gives CASSFPRGGGPDTQYF. The chain uses TRBV13 and TRBJ2-3; 9 bases are shared with TRBD2. V shed 3 bases and J 4 bases; nucleotides not matched to a gene: 8. This CDR3 is built from 16 residues. Germline loops: CDR1 PRHDT, CDR2 FYEKMQ (reference sequence).